A selection of T cell receptor beta chains follows, all from one sample in a study of T cell repertoires in ileal Crohn's disease. Repertoires were generated with immunoSEQ multiplex PCR, while TCRdb's copy carries only in-frame clones and drops some. This sample has around 7,300 clones, with over 60% found just once. The sequencing input was ileal tissue. The receptors shown here come from an adult with Crohn's disease. CDR3s include the opening cysteine and the closing phenylalanine or tryptophan. D genes are given only for firm matches. Size is omitted from some rows. Given values are once, few, many or a class for expanded clones.

V gene: TRBV7-2
clone size: once
D gene: TRBD1
J gene: TRBJ1-4
CDR3 DNA: TGTGCCAGCAGCGGGGGACAGAATGAAAAACTGTTTTTT
CDR3 protein: CASSGGQNEKLFF

V gene: TRBV4-2
clone size: .
D gene: .
J gene: TRBJ2-5
CDR3 DNA: TGTGCCAGCAGCCAAGAATCGGGACACAAAGAGACCCAGTACTTC
CDR3 protein: CASSQESGHKETQYF

V gene: TRBV27
clone size: .
D gene: .
J gene: TRBJ2-7
CDR3 DNA: TGTGCCAGCAACTCACGGGACACCCCCTACGAGCAGTACTTC
CDR3 protein: CASNSRDTPYEQYF

V gene: TRBV6-1
clone size: .
D gene: .
J gene: TRBJ2-7
CDR3 DNA: TGTGCCAGCAGTGAAGCGGGGGGTGGGCAGTACTTC
CDR3 protein: CASSEAGGGQYF

V gene: TRBV10-3
clone size: medium-sized
D gene: .
J gene: TRBJ2-7
CDR3 DNA: TGTGCCATCAAGGAAGGGGCCTCCTACGAGCAGTACTTC
CDR3 protein: CAIKEGASYEQYF

V gene: TRBV5-6
clone size: once
D gene: .
J gene: TRBJ1-1
CDR3 DNA: TGTGCCAGCAGCCGGCCTGACAGGTGGGCTTCACAAATGAACACTGAAGCTTTCTTT
CDR3 protein: CASSRPDRWASQMNTEAFF

V gene: TRBV6-5
clone size: .
D gene: .
J gene: TRBJ2-3
CDR3 DNA: TGTGCCAGCGGTAAAGAGGGACTGCAGTATACGCAGTATTTT
CDR3 protein: CASGKEGLQYTQYF

V gene: TRBV6-5
clone size: .
D gene: .
J gene: TRBJ1-2
CDR3 DNA: TGTGCCAGCAGTTACGCCGCCGGGGGTGGCTACACCTTC
CDR3 protein: CASSYAAGGGYTF

V gene: TRBV28
clone size: few
D gene: .
J gene: TRBJ1-2
CDR3 DNA: TGTGCCAGCAGTTCCGTGGCGGGCTTAAACTATGGCTACACCTTC
CDR3 protein: CASSSVAGLNYGYTF

V gene: TRBV6-1
clone size: .
D gene: .
J gene: TRBJ2-1
CDR3 DNA: TGTGCCAGCAGTGAATACGTAGCCGCGGATGAGCAGTTCTTC
CDR3 protein: CASSEYVAADEQFF

V gene: TRBV29-1
clone size: .
D gene: .
J gene: TRBJ2-5
CDR3 DNA: TGCAGCGTTGAAGGGCCTGAGGCCCAGTACTTC
CDR3 protein: CSVEGPEAQYF

V gene: TRBV14
clone size: .
D gene: .
J gene: TRBJ2-1
CDR3 DNA: TGTGCCAGCAGCCAAGATCGAGGGGGGGCAACATCTAAGTTCTTC
CDR3 protein: CASSQDRGGATSKFF

V gene: TRBV7-8
clone size: .
D gene: TRBD2
J gene: TRBJ2-1
CDR3 DNA: TGTGCCAGCAGCTTAGCGCTTAGCGGGGGGGCCAATGAGCAGTTCTTC
CDR3 protein: CASSLALSGGANEQFF

V gene: TRBV5-4
clone size: medium-sized
D gene: .
J gene: TRBJ2-5
CDR3 DNA: TGTGCCAGCAGCTTGCCCAAAGAGACCCAGTACTTC
CDR3 protein: CASSLPKETQYF

V gene: TRBV29-1
clone size: few
D gene: TRBD2
J gene: TRBJ2-3
CDR3 DNA: TGCAGCGTCCGACTAGCGGCAGATACGCAGTATTTT
CDR3 protein: CSVRLAADTQYF

V gene: TRBV5-4
clone size: medium-sized
D gene: .
J gene: TRBJ2-7
CDR3 DNA: TGTGCCAGCAGCTTGAAGGGGACCTACGAGCAGTACTTC
CDR3 protein: CASSLKGTYEQYF

V gene: TRBV30
clone size: .
D gene: .
J gene: TRBJ2-5
CDR3 DNA: TGTGCCTGGAGTCTCAGACAGCCGCGGGGTCCGAGACAAGAGACCCAGTACTTC
CDR3 protein: CAWSLRQPRGPRQETQYF

V gene: TRBV6-1
clone size: .
D gene: .
J gene: TRBJ2-7
CDR3 DNA: TGTGCCAGCATCGACCGAGCCGACACCTACGAGCAGTACTTC
CDR3 protein: CASIDRADTYEQYF

V gene: TRBV27
clone size: few
D gene: TRBD1
J gene: TRBJ1-1
CDR3 DNA: TGTGCCAGCAGTTTGGACAGGGTCGAAACTGAAGCTTTCTTT
CDR3 protein: CASSLDRVETEAFF

V gene: TRBV10-3
clone size: .
D gene: .
J gene: TRBJ2-5
CDR3 DNA: TGTGCCATCAGTGACCGTGAGACCCAGTACTTC
CDR3 protein: CAISDRETQYF

V gene: TRBV6-1
clone size: .
D gene: TRBD1
J gene: TRBJ1-2
CDR3 DNA: TGTGCCAGCAGTGAAGCGGTCGAGCAGGGGGCGCGTGGCTACACCTTC
CDR3 protein: CASSEAVEQGARGYTF

V gene: TRBV19
clone size: .
D gene: TRBD1
J gene: TRBJ1-2
CDR3 DNA: TGTGCCAGTAGTCCCCGGGACAGGGGTGGCTACACCTTC
CDR3 protein: CASSPRDRGGYTF